A single T cell receptor beta chain is shown here with its context. Each CDR3 protein is one row after TCRdb ran MiXCR on the 5' RACE reads. The sample has 250,000 to 350,000 distinct CDR3 sequences; about 20% are singletons. This entry comes from a study of CD8 T cells in ankylosing spondylitis. J lost 3 bases, V lost 4 bases, and 4 bases had no gene match. The CDR3 sequence is 15 residues long. Per the germline V gene, CDR1 is SGHRS and CDR2 is YFSETQ. The clonotype comes from a male donor with ankylosing spondylitis or in good health (not recorded which). Material for sequencing was blood, either unsorted or a sorted T cell fraction (not recorded which). The chain joins TRBV5-1 to TRBJ2-1, with 10 bases that match TRBD2. This CDR3 reads CASSPAGGGYNEQFF. CDR3 nucleotide sequence: TGCGCCAGCAGCCCAGCGGGGGGGGGCTACAATGAGCAGTTCTTC.